Below, 24 T cell receptor beta chains from the same sample are listed, as sequenced in a study of identical twins. TCRdb re-called the 5' RACE reads through MiXCR, storing one row per CDR3 protein. The sample shows a few hundred thousand distinct CDR3 sequences, roughly 9% of them seen only once. Material for sequencing was naive T cells sorted from blood. The source of these receptors is a woman in her forties or fifties in good health.

This clonotype was seen once. The chain joins TRBV7-9 to TRBJ2-5; D unresolved. Trimming shortened V by 0 bases and J by 1 base, and 6 bases separated the two germline ends. This CDR3 has 14 residues. Germline V lookup: CDR1 SEHNR, CDR2 FQNEAQ (reference sequence). CDR3 protein: CASSLAVLQETQYF. In DNA, the CDR3 is TGTGCCAGCAGCTTAGCGGTTCTCCAAGAGACCCAGTACTTC.

This clonotype was detected ten times or more. The genes are TRBV12-3 or TRBV12-4 and TRBJ2-3; no definite D call. Trimming stripped 1 base from V and 0 bases from J, with 8 bases between. CDR3 length: 15 amino acids. The CDR3 sequence is CASSLGTGSTDTQYF. CDR3 DNA: TGTGCCAGCAGTTTAGGGACGGGCAGCACAGATACGCAGTATTTT.

At least ten counts were recorded for this clonotype. The chain couples TRBV3-1 to TRBJ2-7; D not certain. CDR1 is LGHDT and CDR2 is YNNKEL in the germline V gene (reference sequence). V lost 1 base and J lost 2, with 12 bases in between. CDR3 length equals 15 residues. The CDR3 reads CASSQGTHSAYEQYF. The CDR3 coding sequence is TGTGCCAGCAGCCAAGGAACGCACTCCGCCTACGAGCAGTACTTC.

The chain has TRBV29-1 and TRBJ2-7; D may be TRBD1 or TRBD2 (5 bases each). This CDR3 has 11 amino acids. The germline V and J ends were trimmed by 1 base and 12 bases, with 13 bases remaining between them. Germline values: CDR1 SQVTM, CDR2 ANQGSEA. The CDR3, as DNA: TGCAGCGTTGAAGCCAGGGAGAGGTTGTACTTC. Its translation: CSVEARERLYF.

This clonotype has just a few counts. The chain links TRBV15 to TRBJ2-5; maybe TRBD2 (6 bases). The CDR3 is 17 residues long. The germline CDR1 and CDR2 sequences are LNHNV and YYDKDF (reference sequence). The V end lost 5 bases, the J end lost 1 base, and 20 bases lay between the germline ends. CDR3 residues: CATSAAGGTSPQETQYF. CDR3 DNA: TGTGCCACCAGCGCTGCGGGCGGCACTAGCCCCCAAGAGACCCAGTACTTC. The full variable domain, in which reference TRBV15 and TRBJ2-5 provide the parts outside the CDR3, is DAMVIQNPRYQVTQFGKPVTLSCSQTLNHNVMYWYQQKSSQAPKLLFHYYDKDFNNEADTPDNFQSRRPNTSFCFLDIRSPGLGDTAMYLCATSAAGGTSPQETQYFGPGTRLLVL.

The chain employs TRBV5-1 and TRBJ2-7, with 8 bases lining up with TRBD1. In germline, CDR1 is SGHRS, CDR2 YFSETQ. CDR3 size: 15 residues. The V segment lost 0 bases and the J segment 6 bases; nucleotides outside the gene matches: 8. The CDR3 loop is CASSLGPGQGPEQYV. CDR3 nucleotides: TGCGCCAGCAGCTTGGGCCCTGGACAGGGCCCCGAGCAGTACGTC.

Many counts were recorded for this clonotype. V usage is TRBV3-1 and J usage is TRBJ2-1; the D is unclear. With 2 bases removed from V and 2 bases from J, the gap between germline ends came to 13 bases. Germline V lookup: CDR1 LGHDT, CDR2 YNNKEL (reference sequence). The CDR3 is made up of 16 amino acids. CDR3 sequence reads: CASSQYNGNTYNEQFF. For the CDR3, the DNA is TGTGCCAGCAGCCAATATAATGGGAACACCTACAATGAGCAGTTCTTC.

This clonotype appeared a few times. The chain uses TRBV21-1 and TRBJ2-3; the listed D gene, TRBD2, was not tested against the DNA. TRBV21-1 is classified as a pseudogene. The CDR3 runs to 16 residues. The CDR3 reads CASSITSGRVPDTQYF. The CDR3 DNA reads as TGTGCCAGCAGCATCACTAGCGGGAGGGTGCCAGATACGCAGTATTTT.

This clonotype was seen a few times. V is TRBV12-3 or TRBV12-4 and J is TRBJ1-1; the D gene is possibly TRBD1 (5 bases). The CDR3 length is 14 residues. V lost 6 bases, J lost 0 bases, and 11 bases lay in between. The CDR3 DNA sequence: TGTGCCAGCAGGGAACAGGTCATGAACACTGAAGCTTTCTTT. It codes for CASREQVMNTEAFF.

The chain uses TRBV5-5 and TRBJ1-4, with D maybe TRBD1 (6 bases). The CDR3 loop spans 16 amino acids. The V gene lost 4 bases and the J gene lost 7 bases, with 20 bases spanning the gap. Germline V lookup: CDR1 SGHKS, CDR2 YYEKEE (reference sequence). The CDR3 DNA reads as TGTGCCAGCAGCCGGACCCAGGGGCCCTCTGGTGAAAAACTGTTTTTT. Protein product: CASSRTQGPSGEKLFF.

This clonotype was seen a handful of times. This chain connects TRBV12-3 or TRBV12-4 to TRBJ1-1, with TRBD1 matching over 7 bases. V shed 3 bases and J 8 bases; nucleotides not matched to a gene: 12. The CDR3 has 15 amino acids. CDR3 nucleotides: TGTGCCAGCAGTTTCCCGAGGACAGGCCCGACCGAAGCTTTCTTT. It is translated as CASSFPRTGPTEAFF.

This clonotype was observed a few times. The genes are TRBV30 and TRBJ1-3; the match to TRBD1 covers 7 bases. There are 16 residues in the CDR3. Germline V gene sequence: CDR1 GTSNPN, CDR2 SVGIG (reference sequence). Unmatched junction bases numbered 6, after V lost 1 base and J lost 0 bases. The CDR3 reads CAWSAGQPYSGNTIYF. CDR3 DNA sequence: TGTGCCTGGAGTGCGGGACAGCCCTACTCTGGAAACACCATATATTTT.

This clonotype was observed at least ten times. The V gene is TRBV24-1, the J gene TRBJ2-1; TRBD2 matches 7 bases. Germline loops: CDR1 KGHDR, CDR2 SFDVKD. The trim removed 4 bases at V and 9 bases at J, leaving 5 bases unmatched. The CDR3 contains 13 residues. In nucleotides, the CDR3 is TGTGCCACCAGTGACCTGACTAGCAGTGAGCAGTTCTTC. It encodes CATSDLTSSEQFF.

This clonotype was recorded at least ten times. The chain joins TRBV20-1 to TRBJ1-5, with D tentatively TRBD1 (5 bases). This CDR3 contains 13 residues. Trimming took off 7 bases at V and 4 bases at J, with 14 bases between the two ends. Germline CDR1 DFQATT, CDR2 SNEGSKA (reference sequence). CDR3 sequence (DNA): TGCAGTGTCTCGGGGGGTCTTAATCAGCCCCAGCATTTT. Translation: CSVSGGLNQPQHF.

This sequence joins TRBV20-1 and TRBJ2-3; D is unclear. Germline loops: CDR1 DFQATT, CDR2 SNEGSKA (reference sequence). The germline V and J ends were trimmed by 6 bases and 0 bases, with 13 bases remaining between them. This CDR3 has 14 residues. Here the CDR3 DNA reads TGCAGTGCCTATCCCCCAACAAGCACAGATACGCAGTATTTT. It codes for CSAYPPTSTDTQYF.

J is TRBJ2-7 and V is TRBV2; the match to TRBD1 covers 7 bases. V shed 8 bases and J 6 bases; nucleotides not matched to a gene: 16. Germline V gene lookup returns CDR1 SNHLY and CDR2 FYNNEI. The CDR3 length is 15 residues. CDR3 amino acids: CASLPLRGQVPEQYV. CDR3 in DNA: TGTGCCAGCCTTCCCCTTAGAGGACAGGTACCCGAGCAGTACGTC.

There are many counts of this clonotype. The chain joins TRBV6-2 or TRBV6-3 to TRBJ1-1; D is uncertain. The CDR3 has 13 amino acids. Trimming took off 7 bases at V and 2 bases at J, with 11 bases between the two ends. CDR1 is MNHEY and CDR2 is SVGEGT in the germline V gene. The CDR3 reads CASTPAGNTEAFF. The CDR3 bases are TGTGCCAGCACCCCTGCAGGAAACACTGAAGCTTTCTTT.

This clonotype appeared a few times. J is TRBJ2-7 and V is TRBV4-1; 15 bases align to TRBD2. Germline trimming cut 3 bases from V and 7 bases from J; bases unmatched to any gene: 4. Germline CDR1 reads MGHRA; CDR2 reads YSYEKL. The CDR3 is 15 amino acids. CDR3 coding DNA: TGCGCCAGCAGCCAGGGGACTAGCGGGAGGAGGGAGCAGTACTTC. Amino acid sequence: CASSQGTSGRREQYF.

The gene calls are TRBV12-5 and TRBJ2-4; the D is unclear. Per germline, CDR1 LGHNT and CDR2 FRNRAP. Deletions cut 2 bases from V and 3 bases from J, with 2 bases between. This CDR3 has 12 amino acids. The CDR3 DNA follows: TGTGCTAGTGGTTTGCTCAAAAACATTCAGTACTTC. The encoded protein is CASGLLKNIQYF. The entire variable domain, with the rest obtained from reference TRBV12-5 and TRBJ2-4, is as follows: DARVTQTPRHKVTEMGQEVTMRCQPILGHNTVFWYRQTMMQGLELLAYFRNRAPLDDSGMPKDRFSAEMPDATLATLKIQPSEPRDSAVYFCASGLLKNIQYFGAGTRLSVL.

This clonotype was seen once. This rearrangement joins TRBV5-1 to TRBJ2-1; possibly TRBD1 or TRBD2 for D (5 bases each). This CDR3 is built from 12 residues. V lost 7 bases and J lost 10, with 15 bases in between. CDR1 SGHRS and CDR2 YFSETQ come from the germline V gene. The CDR3 here is CASEGSLDEQFF. In nucleotides, the CDR3 is TGCGCCAGCGAGGGGAGTTTAGACGAGCAGTTCTTC.

The rearrangement links TRBV3-1 to TRBJ2-1; D remains ambiguous. This CDR3 region has 15 residues. The V and J ends lost 0 bases and 0 bases respectively, with 6 bases between them. CDR1 is LGHDT and CDR2 is YNNKEL in the germline V gene (reference sequence). The CDR3 sequence: CASSQDSFSYNEQFF. The CDR3, as DNA: TGTGCCAGCAGCCAAGACAGCTTCTCCTACAATGAGCAGTTCTTC.

This clonotype was detected ten times or more. The chain links TRBV2 to TRBJ2-1; 11 nucleotides agree with TRBD2. Looked up from germline, CDR1 is SNHLY and CDR2 is FYNNEI. The CDR3 contains 14 residues. J was trimmed by 6 bases and V by 7 bases; bases with no gene match: 5. The CDR3, as DNA: TGTGCCAGCATGGGACTAGCGGCTTTCAATGAGCAGTTCTTC. This codes for CASMGLAAFNEQFF.

V is TRBV24-1 and J is TRBJ2-1; 11 positions agree with TRBD2. The V gene end was trimmed by 9 bases and the J gene end by 0 bases; junction bases not matched to a gene: 3. The CDR3 totals 15 residues. CDR1 is KGHDR and CDR2 is SFDVKD in the germline V gene. The CDR3 spells CATRGTSGSYNEQFF. CDR3 sequence (DNA): TGTGCCACCCGAGGGACTAGCGGCTCCTACAATGAGCAGTTCTTC.

This clonotype was detected ten times or more. The gene calls are TRBV20-1 and TRBJ2-5, with D tentatively TRBD1 (5 bases). Trimming took 1 base from V and 5 from J, leaving 8 bases between them. The CDR3 spans 12 residues. Germline lookup yields CDR1 DFQATT and CDR2 SNEGSKA (reference sequence). The CDR3 loop is CSARVGLETQYF. CDR3 sequence (DNA): TGCAGTGCTAGAGTGGGGCTCGAGACCCAGTACTTC.